The 21 T cell receptor beta chains reported below all come from one sample, sequenced in a study of read filtering for tumor transcriptome and immune sequencing. This library used about 400 ng RNA and molecular barcoded adaptors spanning alpha/delta and beta/gamma chains. TCRdb called the reads again in MiXCR, with one record for every CDR3 protein. The sample has approximately 90,000 distinct CDR3 sequences; roughly a fifth are singletons. What was sequenced was a population of CD138-negative cells sorted from bone marrow. Receptors originate from a donor at least 40 years old with multiple myeloma.

As concerns this clonotype: A far larger clone lies a single base away; this is likely a read error. The rearrangement joins TRBV11-1 to TRBJ2-5; possibly TRBD2 for D (5 bases). Trimming left V 1 base short and J 3 bases short, with 15 bases between. CDR3 length: 16 residues. Germline CDR1 is SGHAT and CDR2 is FQDESV (reference sequence). This CDR3 is CASSLGVITRKETQYF. The CDR3 DNA reads TGTGCCAGCAGCTTAGGGGTCATAACTAGAAAAGAGACCCAGTACTTC.

This clonotype appeared many times. CDR3 residues: CASSRQTTNEKLFF. The CDR3 bases are TGCGCCAGCAGTAGGCAGACAACTAATGAAAAACTGTTTTTT. The V and J genes are TRBV5-1 and TRBJ1-4; D gene uncertain. The germline gives CDR1 SGHRS, CDR2 YFSETQ. The CDR3 loop spans 14 amino acids. V lost 5 bases and J 0 bases, leaving 8 bases between the germline ends.

This clonotype was counted many times. The V gene is TRBV20-1, the J gene TRBJ2-3, with 7 bases that match TRBD2. This CDR3 is built from 15 residues. V shed 0 bases, J shed 1 base, and the junction held 4 bases outside the gene matches. Germline CDR1 is DFQATT and CDR2 is SNEGSKA (reference sequence). The CDR3 region is CSARDAGEGTDTQYF. CDR3 DNA: TGCAGTGCTAGAGATGCGGGGGAGGGCACAGATACGCAGTATTTT.

In regard to this clonotype: The CDR3 carries no conserved terminal phenylalanine or tryptophan, so it likely arises from a read error. The chain couples TRBV2 to TRBJ1-1; D is unclear. Trimming shortened V by 6 bases and J by 7 bases, and 12 bases separated the two germline ends. Germline V CDR1 and CDR2: SNHLY, FYNNEI. The CDR3 spans 12 residues. CDR3 sequence (DNA): TGTGCCAGCAGCGCGGACGGCCTTGAAGCTTTCTAT. Protein sequence: CASSADGLEAFY.

There are many counts of this clonotype. The chain is built from TRBV5-6 and TRBJ1-1, with D hard to call. The germline V and J ends were trimmed by 0 bases and 5 bases, with 2 bases remaining between them. The CDR3 is made up of 11 amino acids. Germline CDR1 SGHDT, CDR2 YYEEEE. The chain's CDR3 is CASSLGTEAFF. CDR3 DNA sequence: TGTGCCAGCAGCTTGGGGACTGAAGCTTTCTTT.

This chain links TRBV4-1 with TRBJ2-1, with D unresolved. CDR3 length: 16 residues. Germline assignment: CDR1 MGHRA and CDR2 YSYEKL. Trimming stripped 0 bases from V and 7 bases from J, with 16 bases between. The CDR3 region has the DNA TGCGCCAGCAGCCAAGAGGGCCCAAAACATAGGAATGAGCAGTTCTTC. Its translation: CASSQEGPKHRNEQFF.

The chain employs TRBV11-2 and TRBJ1-2, with D possibly matching TRBD1 (6 bases). Trimming left V 7 bases short and J 2 bases short, with 11 bases between. The germline V gene encodes CDR1 SGHAT and CDR2 FQNNGV. This CDR3 region has 13 residues. CDR3 sequence (DNA): TGTGCCAGCACTAAGGGGGAGAACTATGGCTACACCTTC. It encodes CASTKGENYGYTF.

At least ten counts were recorded for this clonotype. The chain carries TRBV4-1 and TRBJ2-1; perhaps TRBD2 as D (6 bases). Trimming left V 0 bases short and J 4 bases short, with 13 bases between. This CDR3 contains 16 residues. Germline V gives CDR1 MGHRA, CDR2 YSYEKL. CDR3 amino acids: CASSQDQGRGYNEQFF. The CDR3 bases are TGCGCCAGCAGCCAAGACCAGGGTCGGGGGTACAATGAGCAGTTCTTC.

The table lists this clonotype with many counts. The rearrangement uses TRBV2 and TRBJ2-5; D not certain. Germline CDR1 reads SNHLY; CDR2 reads FYNNEI. The CDR3 is 13 amino acids. V lost 10 bases and J 2 bases, leaving 14 bases between the germline ends. The CDR3 spells CATDRMGQETQYF. CDR3 DNA sequence: TGTGCCACAGATAGAATGGGGCAAGAGACCCAGTACTTC.

The rearrangement links TRBV28 to TRBJ1-3; possibly TRBD1 for D (6 bases). V dropped 5 bases and J dropped 2 bases, with 13 bases sitting between them. This CDR3 is built from 15 residues. Germline lookup yields CDR1 MDHEN and CDR2 SYDVKM. CDR3 in DNA: TGTGCCAGCAGTGCCGCGGGGGCCGCTGGAAACACCATATATTTT. Translating gives CASSAAGAAGNTIYF.

The sample holds a few counts of this clonotype. The chain has TRBV19 and TRBJ1-4, with a possible D match to TRBD1 (6 bases). CDR1 and CDR2 from the germline V gene are LNHDA and SQIVND (reference sequence). The CDR3 contains 14 residues. Trimming took off 4 bases at V and 4 bases at J, with 10 bases between the two ends. CDR3 region: CASSRGPGNEKLFF. The CDR3 DNA reads TGTGCCAGTAGTAGGGGGCCGGGTAATGAAAAACTGTTTTTT. Looking up the rest from reference TRBV19 and TRBJ1-4 gives the full variable domain: DGGITQSPKYLFRKEGQNVTLSCEQNLNHDAMYWYRQDPGQGLRLIYYSQIVNDFQKGDIAEGYSVSREKKESFPLTVTSAQKNPTAFYLCASSRGPGNEKLFFGSGTQLSVL.

This clonotype was seen more than once but under ten times. This chain links TRBV5-1 with TRBJ1-5; 8 bases agree with TRBD1. Germline V gives CDR1 SGHRS, CDR2 YFSETQ. The CDR3 extends over 15 amino acids. J gave up 6 bases and V 4 bases, and 9 bases lay outside the gene matches. In DNA form, the CDR3 reads TGCGCCAGCAGCCCCGGACAGGGCAGTCGTCAGCCCCAGCATTTT. Its translation: CASSPGQGSRQPQHF. The whole variable domain, filled in from reference TRBV5-1 and TRBJ1-5, reads KAGVTQTPRYLIKTRGQQVTLSCSPISGHRSVSWYQQTPGQGLQFLFEYFSETQRNKGNFPGRFSGRQFSNSRSEMNVSTLELGDSALYLCASSPGQGSRQPQHFGDGTRLSIL.

This chain joins TRBV7-2 and TRBJ1-5; D is unresolved. Between the trimmed V and J ends, which lost 6 bases and 2 bases, there was a span of 17 bases. CDR1 is SGHTA, CDR2 FQGNSA, per germline. This CDR3 has 16 amino acids. The CDR3 DNA sequence: TGTGCCAGCAGTTATTCGACCAATAGGGGCAATCAGCCCCAGCATTTT. Protein sequence: CASSYSTNRGNQPQHF.

The chain recombines TRBV6-1 with TRBJ1-1, with D uncertain. The CDR3 has 16 amino acids. Germline-derived CDR1 and CDR2 are MNHNS and SASEGT. Trimming shortened V by 0 bases and J by 0 bases, and 11 bases separated the two germline ends. Written as DNA, the CDR3 is TGTGCCAGCAGTGAAGCGGACGGCTTCATGAACACTGAAGCTTTCTTT. It yields the protein CASSEADGFMNTEAFF.

This clonotype showed up many times. This chain joins TRBV5-1 and TRBJ1-5; no clear D gene. V lost 2 bases and J 7 bases, leaving 13 bases between the germline ends. Germline CDR1 SGHRS, CDR2 YFSETQ. This CDR3 region has 14 residues. The CDR3 loop is CASSLGGWRQPQHF. In nucleotides, the CDR3 is TGCGCCAGCAGCTTAGGAGGATGGCGACAGCCCCAGCATTTT.

The chain recombines TRBV5-1 with TRBJ2-1; 7 bases fit TRBD1. The J segment lost 6 bases and the V segment lost 3 bases, leaving 6 bases of the junction unmatched. The CDR3 length is 14 residues. Looked up from germline, CDR1 is SGHRS and CDR2 is YFSETQ. CDR3 nucleotides: TGCGCCAGCAGCTGGTACAGGGGCGGCAATGAGCAGTTCTTC. Translated: CASSWYRGGNEQFF.

This clonotype was counted a few times. The rearrangement uses TRBV6-1 and TRBJ2-1; the D gene could be TRBD1 or TRBD2 (5 bases each). CDR1 and CDR2 (germline): MNHNS, SASEGT. This CDR3 has 17 residues. V was cut by 6 bases and J by 0 bases, with 18 bases left in between. CDR3 coding DNA: TGTGCCAGCAGAGATTTAACCGGGGCCAGCTCCTACAATGAGCAGTTCTTC. Translating it yields CASRDLTGASSYNEQFF.

This clonotype has more than one count but fewer than ten. V is TRBV28 and J is TRBJ2-5; D is unresolved. Deletions cut 2 bases from V and 4 bases from J, with 11 bases between. The CDR3 length is 14 residues. Germline lookup yields CDR1 MDHEN and CDR2 SYDVKM. CDR3 sequence: CASSLRFRLETQYF. CDR3 DNA: TGTGCCAGCAGTTTAAGGTTTCGCCTAGAGACCCAGTACTTC.

This clonotype has ten or more counts. This CDR3 is CASSSSMNTEAFF. CDR3 sequence (DNA): TGCGCCAGCAGCTCGTCCATGAACACTGAAGCTTTCTTT. The rearrangement joins TRBV5-1 to TRBJ1-1; D gene uncertain. Germline loops: CDR1 SGHRS, CDR2 YFSETQ. Trimming removed 3 bases from V and 0 bases from J, with 6 bases in between. The CDR3 has 13 amino acids.

J is TRBJ2-3 and V is TRBV18; D possibly corresponds to TRBD2 (6 bases). This CDR3 contains 15 residues. V lost 2 bases and J lost 2, with 11 bases in between. Germline V CDR1 and CDR2: KGHSH, LQKENI. CDR3 region: CASSPLGGATDTQYF. DNA of the CDR3: TGTGCCAGCTCACCATTAGGAGGGGCCACAGATACGCAGTATTTT.

This sequence joins TRBV20-1 and TRBJ1-5, with 8 bases fitting TRBD1. This CDR3 region has 15 residues. Trimming cost V 4 bases and J 6 bases; bases outside gene matches: 11. Looked up from germline, CDR1 is DFQATT and CDR2 is SNEGSKA (reference sequence). The CDR3 bases are TGCAGTGCTACGGTGTCAGGGGGCCTGGCTCAGCCCCAGCATTTT. This encodes CSATVSGGLAQPQHF.